This TCR beta chain was found in a study of long-term antiretroviral therapy in people with HIV. Findings and limits, study-wide: Compared with controls, HIV repertoires showed narrower CDR3 length ranges.

As concerns this clone: The antigen is unknown.

Germline CDR1 and CDR2: SGHTA and FQGTGA. The V gene lost 4 bases and the J gene lost 3 bases, with 18 bases spanning the gap. This CDR3 region has 16 residues. Running of the v3.0 immunoSEQ assay took place at survey level. Sequenced by immunoSEQ multiplex PCR; TCRdb stores in-frame clones only, minus some. The table shows 20,000 to 25,000 clones, with about 86% occurring only once. V and J are TRBV7-3 and TRBJ1-2; the D is unclear. This receptor was obtained from a man between 18 and 35 years old with HIV. The starting material was unsorted PBMCs, obtained 3 years after starting antiretroviral therapy. The CDR3 loop is CASSSASGLGYYGYTF. The CDR3 DNA reads TGTGCCAGCAGCTCCGCCTCCGGACTTGGGTACTATGGCTACACCTTC.